Detailed here is one T cell receptor (beta chain). The specificity of this receptor is unknown. Per-base quality was not reported, and no clone a single base away is much larger than it. The data stem from a study of blood T cell repertoires in COVID-19 (TCRdb year 2020). About the investigation overall: The collaborator samples originated in the United States, Italy and Spain and spanned the acute and convalescent phases of COVID-19. Where available, HLA class I and class II types were taken from metadata supplied by the sample provider and were not determined by assay-based typing. Sample metadata almost always included a de-identified subject ID, COVID-19 status, age in years and sex. Deeply sampled blood TCRbeta repertoires from subjects exposed to, actively infected with, or recovered from COVID-19 were included in the dataset. The prospective study material was composed of cDNA or gDNA derived from T cells, B-cell-depleted T cells, or PBMCs. Samples came from the ongoing ImmuneRACE study (first 160 participants) plus 1,254 subjects from 6 global collaborators. The repertoires were made available in a free public database intended to serve as a resource for research on the immune response to SARS-CoV-2. Study-wide findings and limitations: Clinical and demographic metadata were provided uncurated, with the amount varying by source and participant.

TCRbeta CDR3 regions were amplified from genomic DNA using the immunoSEQ Assay, a bias-controlled multiplex PCR. Per the source publication's procedure: Nucleated cell counts per sample were estimated from amplification of reference gene primers within the assay. To quantify the absolute abundance of each unique TCRbeta CDR3 rearrangement, sequence reads were collapsed and filtered. For each sample, productive Simpson clonality was calculated by taking the square root of Simpson's diversity index across productive rearrangements. TCRdb re-hosts the immuneACCESS table, in-frame sequences only. Its copies lack some clones; in the studies checked, an unresolved V gene accounts for under half of them, and the cause for the rest is not known. The DNA gave D and trimming, while V, J and clone size come from that table. This sample is represented by 200,000 to 250,000 clones; about 90% of them were singletons. The ten largest account for around 0.85% of the sample.

One collaborating source in Seattle enrolled patients while the patients were actively infected and followed the patients over time throughout the course of disease. Each collaborating institution followed its own protocols to collect whole blood in K2EDTA tubes. Collaborator samples were shipped for TCRbeta analysis as frozen whole blood, isolated PBMCs, or DNA extracted from either sample type. Sample: peripheral blood. This receptor was identified in a man aged 55-75 years with COVID-19, enrolled during active disease.

The sequenced DNA: TGTGCCAGCAGATACGGGACAGGGTTTGGTAATTCACCCCTCCACTTT. Translated, this gives CASRYGTGFGNSPLHF. Rearrangement joined TRBV2 to TRBJ1-6, and 9 junctional nucleotides match TRBD1. Sequences SNHLY (CDR1) and FYNNEI (CDR2) are obtained from the germline V gene. Germline trimming amounts to 6 bases on V and 6 bases on J, with 9 as the count of junction bases outside the gene matches. The CDR3 goes from the cysteine to the phenylalanine over 16 residues. The kept DNA is CDR3 alone, 48 bases in frame from the first base.